This TCR beta chain was sequenced in a study of T cells after yellow fever vaccination. Production of TCR cDNA was by 5'RACE template switching, which also added a universal primer site and UMIs. TCRdb re-called the 5' RACE reads with MiXCR, one entry per CDR3 protein. The sample consists of about 350,000 distinct CDR3 sequences, approximately 10% of them appearing once. The germline gives CDR1 SGHTA, CDR2 FQGNSA. CDR3 length equals 14 residues. Trimming shortened V by 5 bases and J by 1 base, and 11 bases separated the two germline ends. Study findings and constraints: There was a small share of clonotypes that showed up in both the CD4 and CD8 compartments. Most primary-vaccination clones recurred post-booster (approximately 96% CD4, about 90% CD8).

This clonotype was observed a few times. Its matching antigen is unknown. The V gene is TRBV7-2, the J gene TRBJ1-1; D remains unclear. The clonotype originates from a man younger than 35 who received the YFV17D yellow fever vaccine. This specimen consisted of PBMCs, obtained on the day of the first yellow fever vaccination. The CDR3 spells CASSEFTGNTEAFF. In DNA form, the CDR3 reads TGTGCCAGCAGCGAATTCACGGGGAACACTGAAGCTTTCTTT.